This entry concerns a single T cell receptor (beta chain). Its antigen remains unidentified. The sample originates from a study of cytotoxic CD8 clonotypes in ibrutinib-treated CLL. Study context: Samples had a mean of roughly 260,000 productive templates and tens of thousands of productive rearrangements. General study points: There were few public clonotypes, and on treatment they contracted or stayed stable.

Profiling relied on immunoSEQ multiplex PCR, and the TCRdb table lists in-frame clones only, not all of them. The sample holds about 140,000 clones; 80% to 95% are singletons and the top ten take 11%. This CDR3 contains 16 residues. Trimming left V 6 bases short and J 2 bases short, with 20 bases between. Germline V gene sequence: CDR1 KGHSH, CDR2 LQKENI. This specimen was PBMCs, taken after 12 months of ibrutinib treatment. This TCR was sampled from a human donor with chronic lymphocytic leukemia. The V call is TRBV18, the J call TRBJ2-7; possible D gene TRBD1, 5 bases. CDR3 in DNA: TGTGCCAGCTCCCCCACTGGGGCAGACTTTGCCTACGAGCAGTACTTC. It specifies CASSPTGADFAYEQYF.